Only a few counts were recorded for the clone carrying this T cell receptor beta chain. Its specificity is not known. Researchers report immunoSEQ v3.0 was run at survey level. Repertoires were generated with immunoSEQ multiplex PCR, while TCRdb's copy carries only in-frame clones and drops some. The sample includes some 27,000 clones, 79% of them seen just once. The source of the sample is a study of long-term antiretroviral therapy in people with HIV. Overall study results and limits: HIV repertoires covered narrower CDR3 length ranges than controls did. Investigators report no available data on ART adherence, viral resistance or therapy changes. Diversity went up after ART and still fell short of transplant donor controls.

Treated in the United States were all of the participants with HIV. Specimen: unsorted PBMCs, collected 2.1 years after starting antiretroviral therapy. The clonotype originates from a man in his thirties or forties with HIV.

The CDR3 sequence is CASSLVAGYGYTF. The CDR3 DNA is TGTGCCAGCAGCTTGGTGGCTGGGTATGGCTACACCTTC. The rearrangement uses TRBV5-4 and TRBJ1-2; unclear D gene. The CDR3 spans 13 residues. Trimming took off 0 bases at V and 5 bases at J, with 8 bases between the two ends. CDR1 is SGHNT and CDR2 is YYREEE in the germline V gene (reference sequence).